This T cell receptor (beta chain) appears in the sequencing data of a study of T cell repertoires in cytomegalovirus infection. Turning to the study itself: CMV infection and matching HLA type were both indicated by public TCR beta signatures.

Via MiXCR, TCRdb re-called the reads, giving one row per CDR3 protein. The profile shows approximately 490,000 distinct CDR3 sequences, about 11% of them singletons. Germline-derived CDR1 and CDR2 are SQVTM and ANQGSEA. The CDR3 length is 13 residues. V was pared by 7 bases and J by 7 bases, with 6 bases of the junction left unmatched. This chain connects TRBV29-1 to TRBJ2-1; 11 bases map to TRBD1. The material sequenced was PBMCs. The receptor was derived from a human donor in good health (CMV status not recorded). Some clones in this sample may be carry-over from other donors' samples. In DNA, the CDR3 is TGCAGCGCGGATGGGGACAGGGGGAATGAGCAGTTCTTC. Translating gives CSADGDRGNEQFF.